This TCR beta chain was obtained from a study of blood T cell repertoires in COVID-19. Clones were read by immunoSEQ multiplex PCR, and TCRdb kept only the in-frame ones, dropping some. The sample lists approximately 480,000 clones, around 90% occurring once. Germline loops: CDR1 SGHNT, CDR2 YENEEA. The ends were cut back, 6 bases at V and 7 bases at J, with 9 bases in the middle. The length of the CDR3 is 12 residues. This TCR derives from a woman between 18 and 29 years old who had recovered from COVID-19. Source material: PBMCs or T cells enriched from blood (not recorded which). This sequence joins TRBV11-3 and TRBJ2-2; the D is unclear. The CDR3 bases are TGTGCCAGCAGGCAGGAACACGGGGAGCTGTTTTTT. Protein sequence: CASRQEHGELFF.